Presented here are 30 T cell receptor beta chains from one specimen sequenced in a study of T cells in Graves' hyperthyroidism and ophthalmopathy (dated 2019 in TCRdb). The library was produced with multiplex PCR. Sequencing instrument: Illumina HiSeq 2000. The TCR beta CDR3 regions were amplified from RNA transcripts. The first round of RT-PCR for the TCR CDR3 was performed with the HTBI primer set and the Qiagen OneStep RT-PCR kit. The raw public reads went through TCRdb reprocessing: fastp at Q25, MiXCR clone calling, in-frame beta chains kept. Identical CDR3 proteins give one entry, which carries the most common genes and DNA. This sample has under 40,000 distinct CDR3 sequences in its table, and roughly 50% of those were observed once. The ten most abundant clones make up 15% to 20% of the sample. Sequencing input: blood. Receptors were obtained from a man aged 35 to 55 with Graves' ophthalmopathy.

The rearrangement links TRBV11-2 to TRBJ2-2; the D is unclear. This CDR3 comprises 10 residues. CDR1 is SGHAT and CDR2 is FQNNGV in the germline V gene. The V and J ends lost 5 bases and 6 bases respectively, with 1 base between them. The CDR3 nucleotides read TGTGCCAGCAGCGCCGGGGAGCTGTTTTTT. Translation: CASSAGELFF.

This chain connects TRBV20-1 to TRBJ2-7, with D possibly matching TRBD2 (5 bases). The CDR3 totals 19 residues. With 2 bases removed from V and 2 bases from J, the gap between germline ends came to 28 bases. Germline V CDR1 and CDR2: DFQATT, SNEGSKA (reference sequence). The CDR3 is CSARPSSYPPNIVPYEQYF. The CDR3 DNA reads TGCAGTGCTAGACCTTCTAGCTATCCCCCTAATATTGTACCCTACGAGCAGTACTTC.

This chain uses TRBV20-1 with TRBJ1-1; D remains unclear. The CDR3 runs 12 residues. Trimming shortened V by 3 bases and J by 4 bases, and 9 bases separated the two germline ends. The V gene's germline CDR1 is DFQATT and CDR2 SNEGSKA (reference sequence). The DNA for the CDR3 is TGCAGTGCTAGTAGACGGACCACTGAAGCTTTCTTT. This encodes CSASRRTTEAFF.

The J gene is TRBJ2-2, the V gene TRBV19; D is unclear. V was cut by 5 bases and J by 6 bases, with 4 bases left in between. The CDR3 contains 11 residues. Germline CDR1 and CDR2: LNHDA and SQIVND (reference sequence). CDR3 protein: CASSSSGELFF. The CDR3 region has the DNA TGTGCCAGTAGTTCGTCCGGGGAGCTGTTTTTT. The full variable domain, in which reference TRBV19 and TRBJ2-2 provide the parts outside the CDR3, is DGGITQSPKYLFRKEGQNVTLSCEQNLNHDAMYWYRQDPGQGLRLIYYSQIVNDFQKGDIAEGYSVSREKKESFPLTVTSAQKNPTAFYLCASSSSGELFFGEGSRLTVL.

The chain employs TRBV9 and TRBJ2-1, with D maybe TRBD1 (7 bases). Trimming cost V 0 bases and J 8 bases, with 15 bases left between them. The germline V gene has CDR1 SGDLS and CDR2 YYNGEE. The CDR3 covers 15 residues. CDR3 sequence reads: CASSVAQGGRDEQFF. In nucleotides, the CDR3 is TGTGCCAGCAGCGTAGCCCAGGGGGGTCGCGATGAGCAGTTCTTC.

This chain uses TRBV5-6 with TRBJ1-6, with 12 bases fitting TRBD1. Trimming at V came to 4 bases and at J to 11 bases, leaving 7 bases not matched to a gene. The CDR3 has 15 residues. Per the germline V gene, CDR1 is SGHDT and CDR2 is YYEEEE. CDR3 residues: CASSPSGQGAPPLHF. The CDR3 DNA follows: TGTGCCAGCAGCCCCTCGGGACAGGGGGCTCCACCCCTCCACTTT.

The CDR3 nucleotides are TGTGCCAGCAGCTTAGGGCGCATCAGTGGAAACACCATATATTTT. Protein sequence: CASSLGRISGNTIYF. The V and J genes are TRBV7-9 and TRBJ1-3; unclear D gene. The CDR3 runs to 15 residues. The germline CDR1 and CDR2 sequences are SEHNR and FQNEAQ (reference sequence). Trimming removed 1 base from V and 3 bases from J, with 10 bases in between.

Ten or more counts support this clonotype. V and J are TRBV28 and TRBJ2-2; the D gene is possibly TRBD2 (5 bases). The CDR3 contains 15 residues. Per the germline V gene, CDR1 is MDHEN and CDR2 is SYDVKM. V lost 0 bases to trimming and J lost 4 bases, with 9 bases between them. The CDR3 loop reads CASSLWGDPTGELFF. The CDR3 DNA reads TGTGCCAGCAGTTTATGGGGAGACCCCACCGGGGAGCTGTTTTTT.

This clonotype was observed many times. The V and J genes are TRBV12-3 or TRBV12-4 and TRBJ1-1; D not certain. CDR3 length: 13 amino acids. Trimming shortened V by 6 bases and J by 2 bases, and 10 bases separated the two germline ends. This chain's CDR3 is CASSTWLNTEAFF. CDR3 DNA sequence: TGTGCCAGCAGCACGTGGCTAAACACTGAAGCTTTCTTT.

In its sample, this clonotype was seen a few times. The rearrangement joins TRBV29-1 to TRBJ2-7; 9 nucleotides line up with TRBD2. Germline values: CDR1 SQVTM, CDR2 ANQGSEA. V was pared by 7 bases and J by 0 bases, with 13 bases of the junction left unmatched. This CDR3 comprises 16 residues. The CDR3: CSGSVVAGGSSYEQYF. The DNA of the CDR3 is TGCAGCGGATCGGTTGTGGCGGGAGGGAGCTCCTACGAGCAGTACTTC.

Notes on this clonotype: The junction departs from the called germline gene at one end, perhaps through a read error. V usage is TRBV20-1 and J usage is TRBJ2-6; the D call may be TRBD1 or TRBD2 (6 bases each). Germline V gives CDR1 DFQATT, CDR2 SNEGSKA (reference sequence). The CDR3 consists of 16 residues. CDR3 residues: CSATRNGGYGANVLTF. The DNA for the CDR3 is TGCAGCGCTACCCGGAACGGGGGCTATGGGGCCAACGTCCTGACTTTC.

On this clonotype itself: Here the CDR3 omits its conserved ending phenylalanine or tryptophan, so a read error is the likely source. The V call is TRBV29-1, the J call TRBJ2-1; no clear D gene. The length of the CDR3 is 12 residues. Germline lookup yields CDR1 SQVTM and CDR2 ANQGSEA. The V and J ends lost 7 bases and 0 bases respectively, with 7 bases between them. The CDR3 nucleotides are TGCAGCGGTGGCAGCTCCTACAATGAGCAGTTCAGA. Amino acid sequence: CSGGSSYNEQFR.

This clonotype was recorded at least ten times. This chain joins TRBV19 and TRBJ1-1, with a weak D call TRBD1 (5 bases). The CDR3 consists of 14 residues. Trimming left V 5 bases short and J 3 bases short, with 13 bases between. CDR1 and CDR2 (germline): LNHDA, SQIVND (reference sequence). CDR3 sequence: CASSLGRSYTEAFF. The CDR3 DNA follows: TGTGCCAGTAGTTTGGGACGGTCTTACACTGAAGCTTTCTTT.

This chain uses TRBV10-3 with TRBJ2-1; D possibly corresponds to TRBD2 (5 bases). Germline CDR1 reads ENHRY; CDR2 reads SYGVKD. This CDR3 has 16 residues. V was shortened by 4 bases and J by 0 bases, with 13 bases between the two germline ends. The CDR3 here is CAISANRESSYNEQFF. The CDR3 DNA sequence: TGTGCCATCAGTGCCAATCGGGAAAGCTCCTACAATGAGCAGTTCTTC.

This clonotype was counted at least ten times. This chain links TRBV4-1 with TRBJ2-1; D remains unclear. Trimming left V 1 base short and J 6 bases short, with 4 bases between. The CDR3 is 12 amino acids. CDR1 MGHRA and CDR2 YSYEKL come from the germline V gene. The CDR3 loop is CASSQAINEQFF. Written as DNA, the CDR3 is TGCGCCAGCAGCCAAGCTATCAATGAGCAGTTCTTC.

This clonotype was detected ten times or more. The chain couples TRBV28 to TRBJ1-5, with D possibly TRBD1 on 5 matching bases. The CDR3 runs to 16 residues. Per germline, CDR1 MDHEN and CDR2 SYDVKM. The V end lost 2 bases, the J end lost 4 bases, and 15 bases lay between the germline ends. The CDR3 bases are TGTGCCAGCAGTTTAGGGTATGGGGGTTTTAATCAGCCCCAGCATTTT. Encoded protein: CASSLGYGGFNQPQHF.

This clonotype has just one count. At one boundary the junction diverges from the germline segment, which might be a read error. V and J are TRBV6-6 and TRBJ1-5; D uncertain. Germline loops: CDR1 MNHNY, CDR2 SVGAGI (reference sequence). This CDR3 region has 14 residues. CDR3 nucleotides: TGTGCCAGCAGTCCGTCGGATAGCAATCGGCCCCAGCATTTT. Protein product: CASSPSDSNRPQHF.

Ten or more counts support this clonotype. This chain links TRBV10-1 with TRBJ1-2; D may be TRBD1 (5 bases). Germline assignment: CDR1 WNHNN and CDR2 SYGVQD (reference sequence). The CDR3 has 13 residues. V was trimmed by 8 bases and J by 8 bases, leaving 18 bases between them. The CDR3 loop reads CASGAKGSLGYTF. CDR3 DNA sequence: TGCGCCAGCGGGGCTAAAGGGAGTCTCGGCTACACCTTC.

V is TRBV11-1 and J is TRBJ1-6; D not resolved. Germline values: CDR1 SGHAT, CDR2 FQDESV (reference sequence). This CDR3 contains 15 residues. Trimming pared 3 bases from V and 5 bases from J, leaving 11 bases between. The CDR3 nucleotides are TGTGCCAGCAGCTTTTCGCGGGAGGATAATTCACCCCTCCACTTT. This translates into CASSFSREDNSPLHF.

This clonotype was seen many times. A read error is possible here, since a much larger clone lies one base away. The gene calls are TRBV5-8 and TRBJ2-7; D remains ambiguous. Germline V CDR1 and CDR2: SGHTS, YDEGEE. The CDR3 totals 12 residues. The CDR3 DNA sequence: TGTGCCAGCAGTCTAAACTCCTACGAGCGGTACTTC. It translates to CASSLNSYERYF.

This clonotype is medium-sized in the sample. The chain uses TRBV10-1 and TRBJ2-7; D not resolved. Trimming cost V 4 bases and J 2 bases, with 12 bases left between them. The V gene's germline CDR1 is WNHNN and CDR2 SYGVQD (reference sequence). This CDR3 region has 14 residues. CDR3 nucleotide sequence: TGCGCCAGCAGTGGGGGAATCGGTACCTACGAGCAGTACTTC. Amino acids: CASSGGIGTYEQYF.

The chain carries TRBV20-1 and TRBJ2-7, with D possibly TRBD2 on 6 matching bases. Looked up from germline, CDR1 is DFQATT and CDR2 is SNEGSKA (reference sequence). This CDR3 is 13 amino acids long. V shed 5 bases and J shed 0 bases, with 11 bases lying between them. The CDR3 DNA reads as TGCAGTGCTGCTGGGGGGAGCTCCTACGAGCAGTACTTC. This codes for CSAAGGSSYEQYF.

This clonotype was counted many times. The chain employs TRBV2 and TRBJ2-5, with 13 positions matching TRBD2. The V segment lost 4 bases and the J segment 5 bases; nucleotides outside the gene matches: 13. Per the germline V gene, CDR1 is SNHLY and CDR2 is FYNNEI. CDR3 size: 18 residues. CDR3 nucleotide sequence: TGTGCCAGCAGTGGGACTAGCGGGGGAGCGATATTAGGGGAGACCCAGTACTTC. This translates into CASSGTSGGAILGETQYF. The complete variable domain, with remaining parts taken from reference TRBV2 and TRBJ2-5, reads EPEVTQTPSHQVTQMGQEVILRCVPISNHLYFYWYRQILGQKVEFLVSFYNNEISEKSEIFDDQFSVERPDGSNFTLKIRSTKLEDSAMYFCASSGTSGGAILGETQYFGPGTRLLVL.

The chain is built from TRBV11-3 and TRBJ2-7; tentatively, D is TRBD2 (6 bases). The CDR3 covers 13 residues. The germline V gene has CDR1 SGHNT and CDR2 YENEEA. Trimming removed 5 bases from V and 2 bases from J, with 10 bases in between. DNA for the CDR3: TGTGCCAGCAGCCGGGCGGGACCCTACGAGCAGTACTTC. Translation: CASSRAGPYEQYF.

This chain connects TRBV28 to TRBJ2-4, with 8 bases matching TRBD2. The germline V gene has CDR1 MDHEN and CDR2 SYDVKM. Trimming removed 3 bases from V and 3 bases from J; junction bases left unmatched: 4. This CDR3 is 15 amino acids long. This CDR3 reads CASSFLRGVKNIQYF. The CDR3, as DNA: TGTGCCAGCAGTTTCTTGCGGGGGGTCAAAAACATTCAGTACTTC.

This clonotype has at least ten counts. Here the CDR3 omits its conserved ending phenylalanine or tryptophan, so a read error is the likely source. Because the CDR3's place on the DNA is in doubt, the DNA is left out and the CDR3 is given as listed by TCRdb. This chain links TRBV5-8 with TRBJ2-7; the table's D call TRBD1 went unverified against the DNA. From germline, CDR1 is SGHTS and CDR2 YDEGEE. The CDR3 sequence runs 10 residues, both termini included. The CDR3 is CASSRRDSII.

This clonotype showed up many times. The chain combines TRBV19 with TRBJ2-7; D may match TRBD1 or TRBD2 (5 bases each). V was clipped by 2 bases and J by 0 bases, with 11 bases between them. The CDR3 sequence is 15 residues long. Looked up from germline, CDR1 is LNHDA and CDR2 is SQIVND (reference sequence). The CDR3 sequence: CASSISGRSSYEQYF. The CDR3 DNA reads as TGTGCCAGTAGTATATCGGGACGGAGCTCCTACGAGCAGTACTTC.

This clonotype was seen many times. V gene TRBV5-4 combines with J gene TRBJ2-1; perhaps TRBD2 as D (5 bases). CDR3 length equals 12 residues. CDR1 is SGHNT, CDR2 YYREEE, per germline (reference sequence). V gave up 4 bases and J gave up 10 bases, with 12 bases separating them. The CDR3 here is CASSIDREEQFF. CDR3 coding DNA: TGTGCCAGCAGCATTGACCGGGAAGAGCAGTTCTTC.

There are many counts of this clonotype. CDR3 DNA sequence: TGTGCCAGCAGTTCCGTTGGGGGCCGGGGCAACAATGAGCAGTTCTTC. Amino acid sequence: CASSSVGGRGNNEQFF. The V gene is TRBV28, the J gene TRBJ2-1, with a possible D match to TRBD1 (6 bases). The germline V gene has CDR1 MDHEN and CDR2 SYDVKM. CDR3 length: 16 residues. Trimming removed 4 bases at V and 5 bases at J, with 18 bases between.

This clonotype appeared many times. The chain recombines TRBV19 with TRBJ2-5, with D unclear. The CDR3 is 13 amino acids. The V gene lost 1 base and the J gene lost 5 bases, with 8 bases spanning the gap. Germline values: CDR1 LNHDA, CDR2 SQIVND (reference sequence). Written as DNA, the CDR3 is TGTGCCAGTAGTATAGTCGCCGGTGAGACCCAGTACTTC. This gives the protein CASSIVAGETQYF.